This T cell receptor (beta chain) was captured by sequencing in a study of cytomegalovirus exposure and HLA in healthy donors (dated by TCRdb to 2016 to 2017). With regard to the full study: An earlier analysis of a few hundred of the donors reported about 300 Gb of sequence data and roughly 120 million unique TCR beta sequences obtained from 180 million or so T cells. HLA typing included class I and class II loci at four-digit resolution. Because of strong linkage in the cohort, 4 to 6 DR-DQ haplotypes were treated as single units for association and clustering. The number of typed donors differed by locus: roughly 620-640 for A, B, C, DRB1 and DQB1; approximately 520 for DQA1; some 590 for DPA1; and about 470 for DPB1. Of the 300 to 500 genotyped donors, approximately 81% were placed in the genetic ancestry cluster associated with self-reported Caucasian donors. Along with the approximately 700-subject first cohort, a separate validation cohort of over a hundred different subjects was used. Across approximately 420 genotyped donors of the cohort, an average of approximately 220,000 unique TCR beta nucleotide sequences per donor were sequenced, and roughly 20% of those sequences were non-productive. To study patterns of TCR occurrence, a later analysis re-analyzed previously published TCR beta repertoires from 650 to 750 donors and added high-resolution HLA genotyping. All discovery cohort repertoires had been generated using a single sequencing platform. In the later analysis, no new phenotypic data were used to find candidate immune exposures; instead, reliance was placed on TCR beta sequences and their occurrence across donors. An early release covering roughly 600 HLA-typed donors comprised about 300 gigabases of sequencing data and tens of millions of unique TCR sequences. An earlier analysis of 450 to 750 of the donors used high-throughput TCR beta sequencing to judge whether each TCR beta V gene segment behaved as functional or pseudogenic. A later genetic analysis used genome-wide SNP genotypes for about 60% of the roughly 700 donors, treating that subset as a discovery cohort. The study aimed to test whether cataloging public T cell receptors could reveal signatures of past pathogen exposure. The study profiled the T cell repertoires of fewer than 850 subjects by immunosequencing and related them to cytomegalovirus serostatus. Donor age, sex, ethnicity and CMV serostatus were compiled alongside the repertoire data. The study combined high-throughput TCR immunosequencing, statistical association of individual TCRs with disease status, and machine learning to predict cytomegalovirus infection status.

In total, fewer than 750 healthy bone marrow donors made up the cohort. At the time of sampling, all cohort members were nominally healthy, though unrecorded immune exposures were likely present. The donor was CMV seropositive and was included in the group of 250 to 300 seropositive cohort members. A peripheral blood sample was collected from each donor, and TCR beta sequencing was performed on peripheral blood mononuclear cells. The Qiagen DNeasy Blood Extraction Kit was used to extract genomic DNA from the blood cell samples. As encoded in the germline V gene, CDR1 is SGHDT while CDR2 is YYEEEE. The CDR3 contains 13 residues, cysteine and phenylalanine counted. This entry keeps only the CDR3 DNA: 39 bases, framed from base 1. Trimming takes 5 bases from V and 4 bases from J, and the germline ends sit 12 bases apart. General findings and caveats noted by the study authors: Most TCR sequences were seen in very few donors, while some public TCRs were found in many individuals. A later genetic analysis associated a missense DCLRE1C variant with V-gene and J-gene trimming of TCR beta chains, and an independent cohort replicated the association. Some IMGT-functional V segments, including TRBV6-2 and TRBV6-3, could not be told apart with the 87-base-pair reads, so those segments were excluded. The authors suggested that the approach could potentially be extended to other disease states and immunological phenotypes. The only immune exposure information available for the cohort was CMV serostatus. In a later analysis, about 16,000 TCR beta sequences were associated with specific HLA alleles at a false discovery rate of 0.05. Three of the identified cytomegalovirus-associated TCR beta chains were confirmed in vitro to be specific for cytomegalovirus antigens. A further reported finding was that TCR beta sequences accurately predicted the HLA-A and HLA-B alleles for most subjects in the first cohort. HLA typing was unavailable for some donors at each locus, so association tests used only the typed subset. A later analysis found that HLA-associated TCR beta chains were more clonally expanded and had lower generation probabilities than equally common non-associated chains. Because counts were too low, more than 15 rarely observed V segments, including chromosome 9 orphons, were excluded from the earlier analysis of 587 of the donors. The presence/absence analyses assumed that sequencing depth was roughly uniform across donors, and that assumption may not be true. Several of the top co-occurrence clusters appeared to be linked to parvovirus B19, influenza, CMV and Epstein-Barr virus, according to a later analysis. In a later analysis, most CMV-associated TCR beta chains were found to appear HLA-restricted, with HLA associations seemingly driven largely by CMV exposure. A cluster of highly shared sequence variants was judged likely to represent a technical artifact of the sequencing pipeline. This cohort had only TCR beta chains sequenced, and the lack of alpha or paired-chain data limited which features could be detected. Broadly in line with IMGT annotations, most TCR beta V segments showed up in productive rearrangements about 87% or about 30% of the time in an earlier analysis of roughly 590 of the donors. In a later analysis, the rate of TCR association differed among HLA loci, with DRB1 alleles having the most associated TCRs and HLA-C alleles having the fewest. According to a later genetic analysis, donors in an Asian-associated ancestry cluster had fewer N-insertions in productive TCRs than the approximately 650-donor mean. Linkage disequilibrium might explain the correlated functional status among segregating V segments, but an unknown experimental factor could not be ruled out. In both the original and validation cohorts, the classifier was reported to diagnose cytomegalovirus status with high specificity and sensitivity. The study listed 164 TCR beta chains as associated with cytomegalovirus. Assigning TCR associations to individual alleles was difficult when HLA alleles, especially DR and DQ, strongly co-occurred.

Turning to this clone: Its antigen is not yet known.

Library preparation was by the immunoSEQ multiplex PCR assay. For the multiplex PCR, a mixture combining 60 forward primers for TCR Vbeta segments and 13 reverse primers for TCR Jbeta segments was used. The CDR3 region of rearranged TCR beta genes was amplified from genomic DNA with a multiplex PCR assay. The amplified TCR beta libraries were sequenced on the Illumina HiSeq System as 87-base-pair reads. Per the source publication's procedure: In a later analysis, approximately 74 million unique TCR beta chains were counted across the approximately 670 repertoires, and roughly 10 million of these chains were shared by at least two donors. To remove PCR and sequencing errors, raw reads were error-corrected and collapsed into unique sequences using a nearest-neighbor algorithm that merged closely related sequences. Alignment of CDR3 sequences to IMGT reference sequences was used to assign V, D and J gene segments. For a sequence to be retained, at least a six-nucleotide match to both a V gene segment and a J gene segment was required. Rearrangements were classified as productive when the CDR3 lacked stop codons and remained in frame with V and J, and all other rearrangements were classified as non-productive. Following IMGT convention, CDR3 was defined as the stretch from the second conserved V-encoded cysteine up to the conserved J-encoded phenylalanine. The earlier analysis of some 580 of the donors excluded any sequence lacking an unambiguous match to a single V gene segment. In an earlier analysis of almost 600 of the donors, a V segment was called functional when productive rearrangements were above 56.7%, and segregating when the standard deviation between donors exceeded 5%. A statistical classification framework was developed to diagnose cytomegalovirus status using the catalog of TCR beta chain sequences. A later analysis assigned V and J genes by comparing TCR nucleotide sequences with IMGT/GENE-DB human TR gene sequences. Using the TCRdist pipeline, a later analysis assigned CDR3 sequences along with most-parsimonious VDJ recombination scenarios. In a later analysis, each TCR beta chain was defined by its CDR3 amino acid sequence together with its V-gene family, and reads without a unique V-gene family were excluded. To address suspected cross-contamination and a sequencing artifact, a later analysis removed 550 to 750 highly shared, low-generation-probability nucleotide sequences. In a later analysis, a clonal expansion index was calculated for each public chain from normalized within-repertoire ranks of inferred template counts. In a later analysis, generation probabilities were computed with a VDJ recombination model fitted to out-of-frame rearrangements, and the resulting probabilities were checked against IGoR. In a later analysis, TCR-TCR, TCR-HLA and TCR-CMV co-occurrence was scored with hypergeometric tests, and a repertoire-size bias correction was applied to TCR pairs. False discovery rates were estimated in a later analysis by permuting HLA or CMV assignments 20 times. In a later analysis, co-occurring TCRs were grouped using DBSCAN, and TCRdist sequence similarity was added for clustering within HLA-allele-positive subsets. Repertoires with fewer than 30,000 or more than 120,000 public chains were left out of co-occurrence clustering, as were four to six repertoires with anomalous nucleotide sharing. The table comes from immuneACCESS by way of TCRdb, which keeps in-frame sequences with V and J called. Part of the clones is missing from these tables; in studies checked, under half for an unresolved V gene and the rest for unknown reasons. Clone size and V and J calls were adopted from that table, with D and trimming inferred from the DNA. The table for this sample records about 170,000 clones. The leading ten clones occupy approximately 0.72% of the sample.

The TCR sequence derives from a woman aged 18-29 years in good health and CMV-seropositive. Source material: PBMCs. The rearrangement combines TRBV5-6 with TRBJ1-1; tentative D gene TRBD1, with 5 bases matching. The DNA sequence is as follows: TGTGCCAGCAGGGGGGGAGGGAGCACTGAAGCTTTCTTT. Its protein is CASRGGGSTEAFF.